The next 31 T cell receptor beta chains were all read from a single sample in a study of cytomegalovirus exposure and HLA in healthy donors. PCR involved 60 Vbeta and 13 Jbeta primers. TCRdb's table, derived via immunoSEQ multiplex PCR, lists solely in-frame clones and lacks some. The sample holds some 100,000 clones; 85% are singletons and the top ten take 3.5% to 5%. The material sequenced was PBMCs. Receptors were obtained from a man aged 25 to 40 in good health and CMV-seronegative.

The chain has TRBV4-1 and TRBJ2-4; TRBD1 aligns across 8 bases. V shed 4 bases, J shed 1 base, and the junction held 9 bases outside the gene matches. CDR3 length: 17 amino acids. Germline V gene data show CDR1 as MGHRA and CDR2 as YSYEKL. This CDR3 is CASSPGTGTGAKNIQYF. The CDR3 DNA reads as TGCGCCAGCAGCCCTGGCACCGGGACAGGCGCCAAAAACATTCAGTACTTC.

The V gene is TRBV28, the J gene TRBJ1-5, with D maybe TRBD1 (5 bases). The V and J ends lost 6 bases and 0 bases respectively, with 12 bases between them. The CDR3 totals 15 residues. CDR1 is MDHEN, CDR2 SYDVKM, per germline. CDR3 nucleotide sequence: TGTGCCAGCAGAGCGGGGCTGAATAGCAATCAGCCCCAGCATTTT. This codes for CASRAGLNSNQPQHF.

This chain links TRBV6-1 with TRBJ2-2, with 7 bases fitting TRBD2. This CDR3 is built from 17 residues. Per the germline V gene, CDR1 is MNHNS and CDR2 is SASEGT. V lost 2 bases to trimming and J lost 4 bases; unmatched junction nucleotides: 10. The CDR3 sequence is CASSEIGWGGSTGELFF. CDR3 nucleotides: TGTGCCAGCAGTGAAATCGGGTGGGGGGGGAGCACCGGGGAGCTGTTTTTT.

V and J are TRBV4-1 and TRBJ1-1, with D hard to call. Trimming pared 2 bases from V and 1 base from J, leaving 8 bases between. The CDR3 has 14 amino acids. CDR1 MGHRA and CDR2 YSYEKL come from the germline V gene. The DNA of the CDR3 is TGCGCCAGCAGCCAATTAATGGCGAACACTGAAGCTTTCTTT. It codes for CASSQLMANTEAFF.

This clone has a handful of counts. The chain combines TRBV2 with TRBJ2-6; 10 nucleotides line up with TRBD1. CDR3 length: 17 residues. Germline-derived CDR1 and CDR2 are SNHLY and FYNNEI. V shed 4 bases, J shed 0 bases, and the junction held 3 bases outside the gene matches. CDR3 nucleotide sequence: TGTGCCAGCAGTGGACAGGGGGCCGTCTCTGGGGCCAACGTCCTGACTTTC. Protein: CASSGQGAVSGANVLTF.

V usage is TRBV9 and J usage is TRBJ2-3; 12 bases are shared with TRBD2. The V and J ends lost 0 bases and 6 bases, in that order; junction bases with no gene match: 8. The CDR3 length is 17 residues. In germline, CDR1 is SGDLS, CDR2 YYNGEE. DNA for the CDR3: TGTGCCAGCAGCGTAGACGGGACTAGCGGGCCTCGGGATACGCAGTATTTT. Protein sequence: CASSVDGTSGPRDTQYF.

This clone has a single count. The chain links TRBV29-1 to TRBJ2-3; D is possibly TRBD1 (6 bases). CDR3 size: 21 residues. The V gene's germline CDR1 is SQVTM and CDR2 ANQGSEA. The V end was cut by 3 bases, the J end by 1 base, with 32 bases between. This CDR3 reads CSVEGRGVHVGSNPRTDTQYF. For the CDR3, the DNA is TGCAGCGTTGAGGGCAGGGGAGTTCATGTCGGATCGAACCCCCGCACAGATACGCAGTATTTT.

J is TRBJ1-4 and V is TRBV18, with D possibly matching TRBD1 (6 bases). CDR3 size: 15 residues. Germline CDR1 and CDR2: KGHSH and LQKENI. Trimming shortened V by 6 bases and J by 10 bases, and 21 bases separated the two germline ends. CDR3 sequence (DNA): TGTGCCAGCTCGGAAGGAAAGACAGGATTGTCAAAACTGTTTTTT. As protein: CASSEGKTGLSKLFF. The entire variable domain, with the rest obtained from reference TRBV18 and TRBJ1-4, is as follows: NAGVMQNPRHLVRRRGQEARLRCSPMKGHSHVYWYRQLPEEGLKFMVYLQKENIIDESGMPKERFSAEFPKEGPSILRIQQVVRGDSAAYFCASSEGKTGLSKLFFGSGTQLSVL.

Here the CDR3 DNA reads TGCGCCAGCAGCTTGGATCATTGGGGAGGAGCGCACACCTTC. This gives the protein CASSLDHWGGAHTF. The rearrangement joins TRBV5-1 to TRBJ1-2, with no clear D. Trimming removed 0 bases at V and 12 bases at J, with 18 bases between. The CDR3 consists of 14 residues. The V gene's germline CDR1 is SGHRS and CDR2 YFSETQ.

This clone was counted once. The CDR3 bases are TGTGCCATCAGTGAGGGCAGGGAACCATATCAGCCCCAGCATTTT. Amino acids: CAISEGREPYQPQHF. J is TRBJ1-5 and V is TRBV10-3; perhaps TRBD1 as D (5 bases). V was cut by 2 bases and J by 5 bases, with 13 bases left in between. Germline CDR1 and CDR2: ENHRY and SYGVKD. The CDR3 length is 15 residues.

This clone was detected a few times. The chain joins TRBV2 to TRBJ2-3; 9 bases map to TRBD2. The CDR3 loop spans 15 amino acids. Germline V gives CDR1 SNHLY, CDR2 FYNNEI. Unmatched junction bases numbered 9, after V lost 7 bases and J lost 4 bases. The CDR3 DNA reads as TGTGCCAGCATGTGGCGGGGGGGCCTCTCAGATACGCAGTATTTT. Translated: CASMWRGGLSDTQYF.

This chain connects TRBV9 to TRBJ2-1; 8 positions match TRBD2. The CDR3 is 15 residues long. The junction had 8 bases not matched to a gene; V was cut back by 0 bases and J by 9 bases. CDR1 and CDR2 (germline): SGDLS, YYNGEE. The DNA of the CDR3 is TGTGCCAGCAGCGTAGTTCCGGGGGGGCGGGGTGAGCAGTTCTTC. The encoded protein is CASSVVPGGRGEQFF.

The chain uses TRBV29-1 and TRBJ2-1; 9 positions agree with TRBD2. The CDR3 is 14 residues long. J lost 5 bases, V lost 5 bases, and 7 bases had no gene match. Germline CDR1 SQVTM, CDR2 ANQGSEA. The CDR3 nucleotides read TGCAGCGTTCTAGCGGGAATAGGGAACAATGAGCAGTTCTTC. Translated, it gives CSVLAGIGNNEQFF.

The DNA for the CDR3 is TGTGCCAGCAGCAATAACAGGGGGCACTCCTACGAGCAGTACTTC. Amino acids: CASSNNRGHSYEQYF. The chain recombines TRBV6-6 with TRBJ2-7, with 9 bases matching TRBD1. The V gene end was trimmed by 6 bases and the J gene end by 0 bases; junction bases not matched to a gene: 6. From germline, CDR1 is MNHNY and CDR2 SVGAGI (reference sequence). This CDR3 contains 15 residues.

The chain uses TRBV30 and TRBJ1-5, with D perhaps TRBD1 (5 bases). This CDR3 is 13 amino acids long. V was trimmed by 4 bases and J by 7 bases, leaving 14 bases between them. Germline V gene sequence: CDR1 GTSNPN, CDR2 SVGIG (reference sequence). The CDR3 loop is CAWNNRTRQPQHF. DNA for the CDR3: TGTGCCTGGAACAACAGGACGCGGCAGCCCCAGCATTTT.

V and J are TRBV28 and TRBJ1-4; TRBD1 is a possible D gene (5 bases). Germline values: CDR1 MDHEN, CDR2 SYDVKM. This CDR3 comprises 14 residues. V shed 2 bases and J shed 7 bases, with 11 bases lying between them. The CDR3 DNA reads TGTGCCAGCAGTTTAGGGGCAGGGATTGAAAAACTGTTTTTT. The encoded protein is CASSLGAGIEKLFF.

V gene TRBV7-8 combines with J gene TRBJ2-1, with 11 bases lining up with TRBD1. Germline V CDR1 and CDR2: SGHVS, FQNEAQ. J was trimmed by 4 bases and V by 4 bases; bases with no gene match: 6. This CDR3 region has 16 residues. The CDR3, as DNA: TGTGCCAGCAGCTATCTCGGGACAGGGGGGTACAATGAGCAGTTCTTC. It specifies CASSYLGTGGYNEQFF.

This clone was recorded once. The rearrangement joins TRBV7-2 to TRBJ1-4; 7 nucleotides align to TRBD1. The CDR3 runs to 15 residues. With 2 bases clipped from V and 4 bases from J, the junction kept 4 bases outside the gene matches. The germline V gene encodes CDR1 SGHTA and CDR2 FQGNSA. The CDR3 coding sequence is TGTGCCAGCAGCTTACGGGCAGGGGGTAATGAAAAACTGTTTTTT. Translation: CASSLRAGGNEKLFF.

The chain combines TRBV6-1 with TRBJ1-5; D gene ambiguous. Germline lookup yields CDR1 MNHNS and CDR2 SASEGT. The CDR3 length is 13 residues. With 6 bases removed from V and 2 bases from J, the gap between germline ends came to 8 bases. CDR3 nucleotides: TGTGCCAGCAGGGTTAGTCGCAATCAGCCCCAGCATTTT. Protein: CASRVSRNQPQHF.

V and J are TRBV5-4 and TRBJ1-2; D remains ambiguous. CDR3 length equals 12 residues. Per germline, CDR1 SGHNT and CDR2 YYREEE (reference sequence). The V gene lost 0 bases and the J gene lost 8 bases, with 8 bases spanning the gap. DNA for the CDR3: TGTGCCAGCAGCTTGGACTCTAAGGGCTACACCTTC. Its protein product is CASSLDSKGYTF.

This clone was seen only a few times. The chain links TRBV6-1 to TRBJ2-7; weak D call: TRBD2 (6 bases). Trimming left V 8 bases short and J 10 bases short, with 15 bases between. CDR3 size: 11 residues. Germline lookup yields CDR1 MNHNS and CDR2 SASEGT. This chain's CDR3 is CASQEGLLQYF. CDR3 nucleotides: TGTGCCAGCCAAGAGGGACTTCTCCAGTACTTC.

The CDR3 spells CASSTGGRTDTQYF. The CDR3 DNA reads TGTGCCAGCAGTACAGGGGGTCGAACAGATACGCAGTATTTT. The chain combines TRBV6-6 with TRBJ2-3; 8 nucleotides line up with TRBD1. The trim removed 5 bases at V and 3 bases at J, leaving 4 bases unmatched. From germline, CDR1 is MNHNY and CDR2 SVGAGI (reference sequence). The CDR3 has 14 residues.

This chain uses TRBV7-9 with TRBJ2-1, with 13 bases matching TRBD2. Germline CDR1 SEHNR, CDR2 FQNEAQ (reference sequence). V shed 3 bases and J 7 bases; nucleotides not matched to a gene: 9. The CDR3 runs to 17 residues. The CDR3 DNA reads as TGTGCCAGCAGCTTTTTACTAGCGGGGGGGCCGGGGAATGAGCAGTTCTTC. It codes for CASSFLLAGGPGNEQFF.

Here the CDR3 reads CASSFPAGAQYF. As DNA, the CDR3 is TGTGCCAGCAGCTTTCCAGCCGGGGCGCAGTATTTT. V usage is TRBV5-4 and J usage is TRBJ2-3; tentatively, D is TRBD2 (5 bases). V shed 2 bases and J shed 10 bases, with 11 bases lying between them. Germline assignment: CDR1 SGHNT and CDR2 YYREEE (reference sequence). This CDR3 has 12 residues.

The chain joins TRBV6-5 to TRBJ2-5; 9 nucleotides match TRBD2. The CDR3 is 14 residues long. J lost 4 bases, V lost 5 bases, and 5 bases had no gene match. The V gene's germline CDR1 is MNHEY and CDR2 SVGAGI. The DNA for the CDR3 is TGTGCCAGCAGTCCTGGACTAGCGCGAGAGACCCAGTACTTC. Its protein is CASSPGLARETQYF.

The J gene is TRBJ1-5, the V gene TRBV28; TRBD1 aligns across 10 bases. From germline, CDR1 is MDHEN and CDR2 SYDVKM. The CDR3 is 14 amino acids. V shed 5 bases, J shed 7 bases, and the junction held 5 bases outside the gene matches. The CDR3 sequence is CASSPPGQGQPQHF. The DNA for the CDR3 is TGTGCCAGCAGTCCACCGGGACAGGGGCAGCCCCAGCATTTT.

The chain couples TRBV4-3 to TRBJ2-7, with TRBD1 matching 9 bases. The CDR3 loop spans 16 amino acids. Germline V gene data show CDR1 as LGHNA and CDR2 as YSLEER. With 0 bases clipped from V and 4 bases from J, the junction kept 7 bases outside the gene matches. CDR3 in amino acids: CASSQDPGQGNYEQYF. The DNA for the CDR3 is TGCGCCAGCAGCCAAGACCCGGGACAGGGCAATTACGAGCAGTACTTC.

This chain links TRBV5-4 with TRBJ2-1, with 12 positions matching TRBD2. This CDR3 comprises 16 residues. J gave up 5 bases and V 4 bases, and 7 bases lay outside the gene matches. In germline, CDR1 is SGHNT, CDR2 YYREEE (reference sequence). The CDR3 loop is CASSAAWTSGNNEQFF. CDR3 nucleotide sequence: TGTGCCAGCAGCGCGGCCTGGACTAGCGGGAACAATGAGCAGTTCTTC.

The chain combines TRBV7-9 with TRBJ2-2; D unresolved. CDR3 length equals 15 residues. V was shortened by 2 bases and J by 1 base, with 8 bases between the two germline ends. From germline, CDR1 is SEHNR and CDR2 FQNEAQ (reference sequence). CDR3 DNA sequence: TGTGCCAGCAGCTTATGGCTCAGGAACACCGGGGAGCTGTTTTTT. Translating it yields CASSLWLRNTGELFF.

The chain couples TRBV9 to TRBJ2-1, with D unresolved. Trimming took 0 bases from V and 0 from J, leaving 7 bases between them. The CDR3 totals 15 residues. CDR1 is SGDLS and CDR2 is YYNGEE in the germline V gene. CDR3 residues: CASSVGDSSYNEQFF. DNA of the CDR3: TGTGCCAGCAGCGTAGGTGATAGCTCCTACAATGAGCAGTTCTTC.

This clone appeared once. The chain combines TRBV28 with TRBJ2-5, with TRBD2 matching 10 bases. The CDR3 has 14 residues. In germline, CDR1 is MDHEN, CDR2 SYDVKM. The V and J ends lost 6 bases and 5 bases, in that order; junction bases with no gene match: 6. For the CDR3, the DNA is TGTGCCAGCAGAGCGGGAGGGAACGGTGAGACCCAGTACTTC. Translating it yields CASRAGGNGETQYF.